This T cell receptor beta chain was sequenced in a study of CD8 T cells in Susac syndrome. General observations from the study: In its TCR sequencing and HLA analysis, the study acknowledged that the number of individuals was relatively small.

RNA amounts of roughly 0.5 to 1 ug underwent reverse transcription with random hexamers. An immunoSEQ multiplex PCR generated amplified TCR beta CDR3 products spanning 54 Vbeta and 13 Jbeta. MiXCR was run by TCRdb on the immunoSEQ multiplex PCR reads, yielding one entry per CDR3 protein. The sample carries about 120,000 distinct CDR3 sequences, nearly 95% recorded once. CDR1 is SNHLY and CDR2 is FYNNEI in the germline V gene. Trimming removed 6 bases from V and 0 bases from J, with 12 bases in between. The CDR3 length is 15 residues. CD8+ and CD4+ T cells taken from blood had their TCR beta sequenced. This clonotype was counted once. Its target is unknown.

Sequencing used CD4+ T cells from PBMCs. This sequence joins TRBV2 and TRBJ1-3; D not certain. The receptor was isolated from a human donor in good health. In DNA form, the CDR3 reads TGTGCCAGCAGGGACCAGCGAAGCTCTGGAAACACCATATATTTT. Its protein is CASRDQRSSGNTIYF.